This T cell receptor (beta chain) derives from a study of cytomegalovirus exposure and HLA in healthy donors. The overall study: An analysis done earlier identified more than 90 million unique TCR beta sequences from approximately 200 million T cells. Clustering assigned around 77% of the approximately 400 genotyped donors to the Caucasian-associated ancestry cluster. Study-wide results and limits: Immune exposure data for these donors was limited to CMV serostatus. Later analysis revealed greater clonal expansion in HLA-associated TCR beta chains than in equally common others.

On this clone: Antigen unknown.

The primer mix had 60 Vbeta and 13 Jbeta primers. The data were produced by immunoSEQ multiplex PCR, yet TCRdb's version contains in-frame clones alone and is incomplete. The sample yields about 120,000 clones, roughly 76% seen once. The CDR3 spans 15 residues. V was cut by 4 bases and J by 1 base, with 13 bases left in between. Germline CDR1 and CDR2: SNHLY and FYNNEI. Sequenced sample: PBMCs. The origin of this receptor is a woman aged 35 to 49 in good health and CMV-seropositive. The V call is TRBV2, the J call TRBJ1-1; no reliable D call. For the CDR3, the DNA is TGTGCCAGCAGTGTTGGCCCTCGGGGGAACACTGAAGCTTTCTTT. Its protein product is CASSVGPRGNTEAFF.